Below are 26 T cell receptor beta chains sequenced from a single sample in a study of T-cell reconstitution after alpha-beta-depleted transplantation in children. Using unique molecular identifiers, the investigators prepared the TCRbeta library. TCRdb reprocessed the PCR reads via MiXCR and lists one record per CDR3 protein. The sample has hundreds of thousands of distinct CDR3 sequences, around 14% seen once. The specimen was PBMCs, collected before TCRalphabeta/CD19-depleted stem cell transplant. The receptors stem from a girl aged 2-15 years with congenital amegakaryocytic thrombocytopenia, due to receive a stem cell transplant.

The rearrangement links TRBV6-2 or TRBV6-3 to TRBJ2-4; 7 nucleotides match TRBD1. Germline V lookup: CDR1 MNHEY, CDR2 SVGEGT. V gave up 6 bases and J gave up 6 bases; unmatched junction bases: 20. The CDR3 runs to 18 residues. The CDR3 nucleotides read TGTGCCAGCAGCGACCCGGTGATCCGGGACAGATATTCAAACATTCAGTACTTC. It is translated as CASSDPVIRDRYSNIQYF.

This clonotype was recorded a few times. The V gene is TRBV20-1, the J gene TRBJ2-1; TRBD2 matches at 7 bases. In germline, CDR1 is DFQATT, CDR2 SNEGSKA (reference sequence). The CDR3 has 12 amino acids. The CDR3 nucleotides are TGCAGCCCGGCTAGCGGAAACAATGAGCAGTTCTTC. As protein: CSPASGNNEQFF.

In this sample, this clonotype turned up a few times. The chain links TRBV20-1 to TRBJ2-5, with 13 bases matching TRBD2. CDR1 is DFQATT, CDR2 SNEGSKA, per germline (reference sequence). V was pared by 6 bases and J by 2 bases, with 15 bases of the junction left unmatched. The CDR3 covers 18 residues. The DNA of the CDR3 is TGCAGTGCGAGCCGGATAGCCCGGGGACTAGCGGGACAAGAGACCCAGTACTTC. Its translation is CSASRIARGLAGQETQYF.

This clonotype was recorded many times. This chain connects TRBV12-3 or TRBV12-4 to TRBJ2-1; 7 bases map to TRBD2. The CDR3 sequence is 17 residues long. The ends lost 5 bases at V and 2 bases at J; junction bases unmatched: 12. This chain's CDR3 is CASSPVGAGATYNEQFF. CDR3 nucleotides: TGTGCCAGCAGTCCCGTTGGTGCGGGAGCAACCTACAATGAGCAGTTCTTC.

V usage is TRBV12-3 or TRBV12-4 and J usage is TRBJ2-4; 8 bases are a match to TRBD1. Trimming at V came to 6 bases and at J to 0 bases, leaving 4 bases not matched to a gene. CDR3 length equals 15 residues. The CDR3: CASRDRDSAKNIQYF. The CDR3 DNA reads TGTGCCAGCAGGGACAGGGATTCAGCCAAAAACATTCAGTACTTC.

This clonotype was counted between two and nine times. This sequence joins TRBV2 and TRBJ2-6; D is uncertain. Trimming left V 7 bases short and J 0 bases short, with 13 bases between. CDR1 SNHLY and CDR2 FYNNEI come from the germline V gene. The CDR3 is 16 amino acids. The CDR3 sequence is CASKDESGSGANVLTF. The CDR3 region has the DNA TGTGCCAGCAAAGATGAATCAGGCTCTGGGGCCAACGTCCTGACTTTC.

This clonotype was counted at least ten times. V gene TRBV6-5 combines with J gene TRBJ1-1; perhaps TRBD1 as D (6 bases). Germline loops: CDR1 MNHEY, CDR2 SVGAGI. V gave up 0 bases and J gave up 5 bases, with 10 bases separating them. This CDR3 has 14 amino acids. CDR3 bases: TGTGCCAGCAGTTACTCCAGAGGGGGGACTGAAGCTTTCTTT. It encodes CASSYSRGGTEAFF.

V gene TRBV20-1 combines with J gene TRBJ2-5; TRBD1 matches at 7 bases. V was clipped by 5 bases and J by 0 bases; unmatched bases: 24. The CDR3 runs to 20 residues. Germline V CDR1 and CDR2: DFQATT, SNEGSKA (reference sequence). The CDR3 DNA reads as TGCAGTGCTCGAAACGCCAACAGGGGTAAAGGGGTCTGGTACCAAGAGACCCAGTACTTC. As protein: CSARNANRGKGVWYQETQYF.

This clonotype was seen a handful of times. V and J are TRBV6-5 and TRBJ2-2; 12 bases are a match to TRBD2. There are 18 residues in the CDR3. The V gene end was trimmed by 0 bases and the J gene end by 6 bases; junction bases not matched to a gene: 8. Germline V gives CDR1 MNHEY, CDR2 SVGAGI. In DNA, the CDR3 is TGTGCCAGCAGTTACTCGTACTCGGGACTAGCGGGTGCCGGGGAGCTGTTTTTT. Translation gives CASSYSYSGLAGAGELFF.

This clonotype was picked up many times. One junction end disagrees with the germline gene, perhaps due to a read error. The chain employs TRBV12-3 or TRBV12-4 and TRBJ2-2, with 9 positions matching TRBD2. The CDR3 is made up of 14 amino acids. The CDR3 nucleotides are TGTGCCAGCAGTCTAGCGGGAAAAGCCGGGGAGCTGTTTTTT. It translates to CASSLAGKAGELFF.

The chain recombines TRBV20-1 with TRBJ1-2; D is unclear. The length of the CDR3 is 13 residues. CDR1 and CDR2 from the germline V gene are DFQATT and SNEGSKA (reference sequence). V lost 8 bases, J lost 3 bases, and 16 bases lay in between. CDR3 sequence: CSPFVGLDYGYTF. The CDR3 nucleotides are TGCAGTCCCTTTGTCGGGCTTGACTATGGCTACACCTTC.

This clonotype was seen repeatedly, ten times or more. The rearrangement links TRBV6-5 to TRBJ2-1; TRBD2 might be the D (6 bases). Trimming removed 2 bases at V and 2 bases at J, with 19 bases between. The V gene's germline CDR1 is MNHEY and CDR2 SVGAGI. The length of the CDR3 is 18 residues. The chain's CDR3 is CASSYLLFGAGTYNEQFF. The CDR3 DNA reads as TGTGCCAGCAGTTACCTGCTTTTTGGGGCGGGAACCTACAATGAGCAGTTCTTC.

This clonotype was found a few times. The V gene is TRBV7-7, the J gene TRBJ2-1, with D possibly matching TRBD2 (5 bases). The CDR3 contains 17 residues. V was trimmed by 5 bases and J by 4 bases, leaving 21 bases between them. The germline CDR1 and CDR2 sequences are SSHAT and FNYEAQ (reference sequence). CDR3 in DNA: TGTGCCAGCAGCCAATCCTCGACGTCCGGGGATTACAATGAGCAGTTCTTC. This gives the protein CASSQSSTSGDYNEQFF.

The gene calls are TRBV18 and TRBJ1-5, with D perhaps TRBD1 (6 bases). Germline V CDR1 and CDR2: KGHSH, LQKENI. The ends were cut back, 2 bases at V and 4 bases at J, with 18 bases in the middle. This CDR3 is 17 amino acids long. Here the CDR3 DNA reads TGTGCCAGCTCACCAGATAGGGGGGCCAAGGGGAATCAGCCCCAGCATTTT. Translating gives CASSPDRGAKGNQPQHF. The full variable domain, rest sourced from reference TRBV18 and TRBJ1-5, is NAGVMQNPRHLVRRRGQEARLRCSPMKGHSHVYWYRQLPEEGLKFMVYLQKENIIDESGMPKERFSAEFPKEGPSILRIQQVVRGDSAAYFCASSPDRGAKGNQPQHFGDGTRLSIL.

This clonotype was detected a few times. This chain joins TRBV12-3 or TRBV12-4 and TRBJ2-5, with no clear D. The V end was cut by 3 bases, the J end by 4 bases, with 12 bases between. The length of the CDR3 is 14 residues. In DNA form, the CDR3 reads TGTGCCAGCAGTTTGTATGGGATAGGAGAGACCCAGTACTTC. This encodes CASSLYGIGETQYF.

This clonotype has at least ten counts. The rearrangement joins TRBV5-1 to TRBJ2-7; D is undetermined. Germline V gives CDR1 SGHRS, CDR2 YFSETQ. Trimming removed 5 bases at V and 0 bases at J, with 9 bases between. This CDR3 spans 13 amino acids. CDR3 DNA sequence: TGCGCCAGCAGGGACGCAATCTCCTACGAGCAGTACTTC. Residues: CASRDAISYEQYF.

This clonotype has a count of ten or more. This chain links TRBV12-3 or TRBV12-4 with TRBJ2-2; 11 nucleotides align to TRBD2. The CDR3 is 16 amino acids. V trimming: 5 bases; J trimming: 3 bases; junction bases outside the gene matches: 5. The chain's CDR3 is CASSDWTSGYTGELFF. DNA of the CDR3: TGTGCCAGCAGTGACTGGACTAGCGGGTACACCGGGGAGCTGTTTTTT.

This clonotype was counted at least ten times. The chain uses TRBV7-3 and TRBJ2-3; 8 bases fit TRBD1. CDR3 length: 16 amino acids. Germline V gene lookup returns CDR1 SGHTA and CDR2 FQGTGA. J lost 4 bases, V lost 5 bases, and 11 bases had no gene match. CDR3 region: CASSLQAGGVADTQYF. In nucleotides, the CDR3 is TGTGCCAGCAGCCTCCAAGCAGGGGGCGTCGCAGATACGCAGTATTTT.

This clonotype showed up just a few times. The chain couples TRBV7-8 to TRBJ2-7, with D hard to call. Between the trimmed V and J ends, which lost 3 bases and 0 bases, there was a span of 12 bases. The CDR3 spans 15 residues. The germline V gene has CDR1 SGHVS and CDR2 FQNEAQ. The CDR3 DNA reads as TGTGCCAGCAGCTTTGGGGTTTCAGGCTCCTACGAGCAGTACTTC. This gives the protein CASSFGVSGSYEQYF.

This clonotype was seen a handful of times. J is TRBJ2-7 and V is TRBV5-1; TRBD2 aligns across 8 bases. The CDR3 contains 16 residues. J gave up 0 bases and V 0 bases, and 5 bases lay outside the gene matches. The germline gives CDR1 SGHRS, CDR2 YFSETQ. CDR3 in amino acids: CASSLDRSGSSYEQYF. The CDR3 DNA is TGCGCCAGCAGCTTGGACCGGAGCGGGAGCTCCTACGAGCAGTACTTC.

V gene TRBV2 combines with J gene TRBJ1-5; D may be TRBD1 (6 bases). V gave up 6 bases and J gave up 5 bases, with 17 bases separating them. CDR1 is SNHLY, CDR2 FYNNEI, per germline. This CDR3 comprises 15 residues. The CDR3 DNA sequence: TGTGCCAGCAGCGCTTTAGGGGGGGCTCATCAGCCCCAGCATTTT. Its protein is CASSALGGAHQPQHF.

This clonotype has a count of ten or more. This chain joins TRBV28 and TRBJ2-5; perhaps D is TRBD1 or TRBD2 (5 bases each). The CDR3 is 16 residues long. Germline loops: CDR1 MDHEN, CDR2 SYDVKM. The V end was cut by 7 bases, the J end by 9 bases, with 27 bases between. Written as DNA, the CDR3 is TGTGCCAGCAACACTTTTCAGGGACCCACCAAGAGACCCCAGTACTTC. Encoded protein: CASNTFQGPTKRPQYF.

This chain joins TRBV12-3 or TRBV12-4 and TRBJ1-4; TRBD1 aligns across 8 bases. The length of the CDR3 is 17 residues. V dropped 1 base and J dropped 4; count of bases not matched to a gene: 8. The chain's CDR3 is CASSLGPGQGGNEKLFF. In DNA, the CDR3 is TGTGCCAGCAGTTTAGGACCCGGACAGGGCGGTAATGAAAAACTGTTTTTT.

This clonotype was recorded at least ten times. The rearrangement uses TRBV20-1 and TRBJ2-7; D possibly matches TRBD1 or TRBD2 (5 bases each). With 1 base removed from V and 2 bases from J, the gap between germline ends came to 6 bases. The germline V gene has CDR1 DFQATT and CDR2 SNEGSKA (reference sequence). The CDR3 sequence is 12 residues long. CDR3 residues: CSARVGPYEQYF. CDR3 nucleotide sequence: TGCAGTGCTAGAGTGGGACCCTACGAGCAGTACTTC.

There are many counts of this clonotype. This chain connects TRBV3-1 to TRBJ2-1, with unresolved D. Trimming stripped 1 base from V and 9 bases from J, with 7 bases between. CDR1 and CDR2 from the germline V gene are LGHDT and YNNKEL (reference sequence). The CDR3 has 12 amino acids. CDR3 amino acids: CASSQGAPEQFF. In nucleotides, the CDR3 is TGTGCCAGCAGCCAAGGGGCCCCTGAGCAGTTCTTC.

This clonotype was seen more than once but under ten times. CDR3 sequence reads: CATKGGNRGPDTQYF. CDR3 nucleotide sequence: TGTGCCACCAAGGGAGGGAATAGAGGGCCAGATACGCAGTATTTT. The V gene is TRBV6-1, the J gene TRBJ2-3; 7 bases match TRBD2. Germline trimming cut 10 bases from V and 4 bases from J; bases unmatched to any gene: 14. The CDR3 extends over 15 amino acids. CDR1 and CDR2 (germline): MNHNS, SASEGT.